Below are 9 T cell receptor beta chains sequenced from a single sample in a study of Graves' ophthalmopathy and Graves' hyperthyroidism. RNA transcripts yielded amplified TCR beta CDR3 regions. HTBI-primed first-round RT-PCR preceded second-round multiplex PCR. Via MiXCR, TCRdb re-called the multiplex PCR reads, giving one row per CDR3 protein. The data show 740,000 or so distinct CDR3 sequences, 40% seen once. Sequenced sample: peripheral blood. Every receptor here comes from an adult man with Graves' ophthalmopathy.

This clonotype was counted ten times or more. The J gene is TRBJ2-2, the V gene TRBV15, with TRBD1 as a possible D gene (5 bases). The germline V gene encodes CDR1 LNHNV and CDR2 YYDKDF (reference sequence). CDR3 size: 16 residues. V was cut by 6 bases and J by 0 bases, with 14 bases left in between. CDR3 DNA: TGTGCCACCAGTCCCATGGCAGGGACGAACACCGGGGAGCTGTTTTTT. It specifies CATSPMAGTNTGELFF.

Concerning this clonotype itself: This may stem from a read error, because a much larger clone lies one nucleotide away. The V call is TRBV29-1, the J call TRBJ1-3; 7 positions match TRBD1. CDR3 length: 15 amino acids. Germline CDR1 reads SQVTM; CDR2 reads ANQGSEA. V trimming: 6 bases; J trimming: 3 bases; junction bases outside the gene matches: 11. The CDR3 region has the DNA TGCAGCGTCCCCCGACAGGGAGAGAATGGAAACACCATATATTTT. This encodes CSVPRQGENGNTIYF. Based on the CDR3 plus reference TRBV29-1 and TRBJ1-3, the full variable domain is SAVISQKPSRDICQRGTSLTIQCQVDSQVTMMFWYRQQPGQSLTLIATANQGSEATYESGFVIDKFPISRPNLTFSTLTVSNMSPEDSSIYLCSVPRQGENGNTIYFGEGSWLTVV.

This sequence joins TRBV29-1 and TRBJ2-3; D is undetermined. The length of the CDR3 is 11 residues. Trimming cost V 5 bases and J 6 bases, with 9 bases left between them. CDR1 and CDR2 from the germline V gene are SQVTM and ANQGSEA. Here the CDR3 reads CSVRPKDTQYF. As DNA, the CDR3 is TGCAGCGTTCGTCCCAAGGATACGCAGTATTTT.

The rearrangement joins TRBV6-6 to TRBJ1-2, with 12 positions matching TRBD1. Trimming cost V 0 bases and J 9 bases; bases outside gene matches: 2. The CDR3 consists of 14 residues. CDR1 is MNHNY, CDR2 SVGAGI, per germline (reference sequence). The CDR3 region has the DNA TGTGCCAGCAGTTACTCTGGGACAGGGGGCAGCTACACCTTC. Translating it yields CASSYSGTGGSYTF.

This clonotype was recorded once. The chain couples TRBV25-1 to TRBJ2-7; TRBD1 aligns across 9 bases. Germline loops: CDR1 MGHDK, CDR2 SYGVNS. The CDR3 is 15 amino acids. J lost 6 bases, V lost 6 bases, and 12 bases had no gene match. The CDR3 here is CASSAGRDRVGEQYF. DNA for the CDR3: TGTGCCAGCAGCGCCGGAAGGGACAGGGTAGGCGAGCAGTACTTC.

The sample holds many counts of this clonotype. The gene calls are TRBV2 and TRBJ2-6; D gene uncertain. Germline V gene lookup returns CDR1 SNHLY and CDR2 FYNNEI. Trimming stripped 0 bases from V and 6 bases from J, with 9 bases between. There are 15 residues in the CDR3. CDR3 nucleotide sequence: TGTGCCAGCAGTGAAGCGAGTGTACCGGCCAACGTCCTGACTTTC. It specifies CASSEASVPANVLTF.

This clonotype was counted ten times or more. This sequence joins TRBV25-1 and TRBJ2-2, with 7 bases aligning to TRBD1. The J segment lost 0 bases and the V segment lost 5 bases, leaving 12 bases of the junction unmatched. The CDR3 is made up of 18 amino acids. Germline CDR1 and CDR2: MGHDK and SYGVNS. CDR3: CASSRNRGTASNTGELFF. The CDR3 region has the DNA TGTGCCAGCAGTCGCAACCGAGGGACAGCTTCGAACACCGGGGAGCTGTTTTTT.

This clonotype was counted a few times. CDR3 amino acids: CAISDPGRGNTIYF. CDR3 DNA sequence: TGTGCCATCAGTGATCCAGGACGGGGAAACACCATATATTTT. This chain joins TRBV10-3 and TRBJ1-3; no clear D gene. The CDR3 has 14 amino acids. Germline lookup yields CDR1 ENHRY and CDR2 SYGVKD. Trimming removed 3 bases from V and 4 bases from J, with 10 bases in between.

This clonotype was counted between two and nine times. V is TRBV28 and J is TRBJ1-5; D not certain. The germline V gene encodes CDR1 MDHEN and CDR2 SYDVKM. CDR3 length: 12 amino acids. V shed 6 bases and J shed 5 bases, with 8 bases lying between them. The CDR3 is CASRTTDQPQHF. The CDR3 nucleotides read TGTGCCAGCAGGACCACCGATCAGCCCCAGCATTTT.